This T cell receptor beta chain was sequenced for a study of cytomegalovirus exposure and HLA in healthy donors. The overall study: Genotyping of 400 or so donors showed that approximately 83% belonged to the Caucasian-associated ancestry cluster. Points from the study as a whole: Several of the most significant clusters were apparently associated with common viral pathogens in a later analysis. An analysis that was carried out later associated 15,000 to 20,000 TCR beta sequences with HLA alleles at 0.05 false discovery rate. A later look showed TCR association rates differing by HLA locus, highest for DRB1 and lowest for HLA-C.

A note on this clone: No antigen is known for it.

60 Vbeta and 13 Jbeta primers were used in PCR. The repertoire was sequenced with immunoSEQ multiplex PCR; TCRdb's copy has only in-frame clones and lacks some. The sample holds about 55,000 clones, about three quarters seen once. CDR1 is KGHSH, CDR2 LQKENI, per germline. The V and J ends lost 2 bases and 0 bases, in that order; junction bases with no gene match: 12. This CDR3 has 19 residues. V is TRBV18 and J is TRBJ1-3; 8 bases line up with TRBD1. This sequence was found in a female donor in good health and CMV-seronegative. The sample comprised PBMCs. The CDR3 spells CASSPWTGIQRGSGNTIYF. DNA of the CDR3: TGTGCCAGCTCACCATGGACAGGGATTCAACGGGGCTCTGGAAACACCATATATTTT.